These 9 T cell receptor beta chains originate from one sample sequenced in a study of memory CD4+ T cells and cytomegalovirus serostatus. The sort gate was single viable CD3+CD4+CD8-CD45RO+ cells for memory CD4+ T cells. The repertoire was sequenced with immunoSEQ multiplex PCR; TCRdb's copy has only in-frame clones and lacks some. This sample has roughly 28,000 clones; about 80% occur once, and the top ten carry about 0.66%. Sequences were obtained from memory CD4+ T cells from blood. The receptors here all came from an adult in good health and CMV-seronegative.

The chain recombines TRBV19 with TRBJ1-4, with unresolved D. This CDR3 spans 12 amino acids. Germline CDR1 reads LNHDA; CDR2 reads SQIVND (reference sequence). Trimming took off 6 bases at V and 5 bases at J, with 7 bases between the two ends. This CDR3 is CASRRSNEKLFF. In DNA, the CDR3 is TGTGCCAGTAGACGGTCCAATGAAAAACTGTTTTTT.

The chain is built from TRBV5-1 and TRBJ1-2; perhaps TRBD1 as D (6 bases). The V gene lost 0 bases and the J gene lost 8 bases, with 14 bases spanning the gap. The CDR3 sequence is 14 residues long. The V gene's germline CDR1 is SGHRS and CDR2 YFSETQ. The CDR3 coding sequence is TGCGCCAGCAGCTTGGGTCAGGGGTTTGAGGGCTACACCTTC. Translating gives CASSLGQGFEGYTF.

The chain has TRBV5-6 and TRBJ2-7; unclear D gene. The CDR3 length is 13 residues. Germline lookup yields CDR1 SGHDT and CDR2 YYEEEE. Trimming stripped 6 bases from V and 4 bases from J, with 14 bases between. The CDR3 sequence is CASTSPLMYEQYF. CDR3 in DNA: TGTGCCAGCACCTCCCCGCTGATGTACGAGCAGTACTTC.

The V gene is TRBV30, the J gene TRBJ1-3; D is unresolved. Germline V gene lookup returns CDR1 GTSNPN and CDR2 SVGIG (reference sequence). This CDR3 comprises 14 residues. V was shortened by 2 bases and J by 0 bases, with 8 bases between the two germline ends. CDR3 sequence reads: CAWSHSYSGNTIYF. Written as DNA, the CDR3 is TGTGCCTGGAGTCACAGCTACTCTGGAAACACCATATATTTT.

This chain connects TRBV20-1 to TRBJ1-2, with 7 bases identical to TRBD1. The ends lost 3 bases at V and 6 bases at J; junction bases unmatched: 1. Looked up from germline, CDR1 is DFQATT and CDR2 is SNEGSKA (reference sequence). The CDR3 totals 11 residues. As DNA, the CDR3 is TGCAGTGCTAGGACAGGGAATGGCTACACCTTC. This encodes CSARTGNGYTF.

This clone was observed a handful of times. V gene TRBV19 combines with J gene TRBJ1-5; 8 positions match TRBD1. The CDR3 contains 13 residues. V dropped 10 bases and J dropped 2; count of bases not matched to a gene: 4. Germline V gene lookup returns CDR1 LNHDA and CDR2 SQIVND (reference sequence). CDR3 sequence reads: CATQDRGNQPQHF. As DNA, the CDR3 is TGTGCCACCCAGGACAGGGGCAATCAGCCCCAGCATTTT.

This chain connects TRBV19 to TRBJ2-7, with 12 positions matching TRBD1. Germline assignment: CDR1 LNHDA and CDR2 SQIVND (reference sequence). CDR3 length: 15 residues. With 4 bases clipped from V and 3 bases from J, the junction kept 4 bases outside the gene matches. This CDR3 reads CASSTGTGGLYEQYF. CDR3 coding DNA: TGTGCCAGTAGTACCGGGACAGGGGGCCTCTACGAGCAGTACTTC. The full variable domain, in which reference TRBV19 and TRBJ2-7 provide the parts outside the CDR3, is DGGITQSPKYLFRKEGQNVTLSCEQNLNHDAMYWYRQDPGQGLRLIYYSQIVNDFQKGDIAEGYSVSREKKESFPLTVTSAQKNPTAFYLCASSTGTGGLYEQYFGPGTRLTVT.

This clone was observed a few times. This chain links TRBV7-8 with TRBJ1-3; D remains unclear. Trimming shortened V by 1 base and J by 3 bases, and 7 bases separated the two germline ends. The CDR3 extends over 14 amino acids. Germline V gene data show CDR1 as SGHVS and CDR2 as FQNEAQ. The CDR3 is CASSLVGVGNTIYF. The CDR3 DNA reads TGTGCCAGCAGCTTAGTCGGGGTTGGAAACACCATATATTTT.

This clone has only a few counts. This rearrangement joins TRBV28 to TRBJ2-7; a weak D match, TRBD1 (6 bases). The CDR3 runs to 15 residues. The germline gives CDR1 MDHEN, CDR2 SYDVKM. V lost 1 base and J 0 bases, leaving 10 bases between the germline ends. The CDR3 DNA is TGTGCCAGCAGTTTATCAGGGGCGGGCTCCTACGAGCAGTACTTC. It translates to CASSLSGAGSYEQYF.